This TCR beta chain was sequenced for a study of response to subunit inactivated influenza vaccine. Whole-study results and caveats: Authors suggested that a seasonal influenza vaccination recruits few new T cells each time.

This clonotype was observed a handful of times. Its antigen remains unknown. The V and J ends lost 0 bases and 5 bases, in that order; junction bases with no gene match: 6. The CDR3 extends over 15 amino acids. The V gene's germline CDR1 is SGHRS and CDR2 YFSETQ. TCRdb re-analysed the RT-PCR reads in MiXCR, keeping a single row per CDR3 protein. The sample records hundreds of thousands of distinct CDR3 sequences, roughly 10% being singletons. The material sequenced was PBMCs from blood, taken on the day of vaccination. The source is a man aged 50-60 years who received an inactivated influenza vaccine. This chain uses TRBV5-1 with TRBJ2-5, with 8 bases lining up with TRBD2. DNA of the CDR3: TGCGCCAGCAGCTTGGCGACTAGCGTAGGGGAGACCCAGTACTTC. Its protein product is CASSLATSVGETQYF.